The 12 T cell receptor beta chains below were found in one sample sequenced in a study of blood T cell repertoires in COVID-19. The method was immunoSEQ multiplex PCR; TCRdb's version includes in-frame clones alone and lacks a portion of them. The sample holds around 160,000 clones, about nine tenths seen once. The specimen sequenced was peripheral blood. The receptors here all came from a man between 60 and 75 years old with active or convalescent COVID-19.

The chain employs TRBV18 and TRBJ2-5, with TRBD1 identical over 7 bases. The CDR3 extends over 16 amino acids. The germline V gene encodes CDR1 KGHSH and CDR2 LQKENI. Losses at the gene ends were 3 bases for V and 5 bases for J; bases not matched to a gene: 12. In DNA form, the CDR3 reads TGTGCCAGCTCACCTACCGGACAGGCGCCCTGGGAGACCCAGTACTTC. Translated: CASSPTGQAPWETQYF.

The CDR3 DNA is TGTGCCATCACTGGGACAGTAGATCAGCCCCAGCATTTT. The encoded protein is CAITGTVDQPQHF. This chain joins TRBV10-3 and TRBJ1-5; 7 bases map to TRBD1. J gave up 5 bases and V 7 bases, and 5 bases lay outside the gene matches. The germline V gene has CDR1 ENHRY and CDR2 SYGVKD. This CDR3 has 13 amino acids.

The chain has TRBV2 and TRBJ2-7, with 10 nucleotides matching TRBD1. This CDR3 region has 13 residues. Germline loops: CDR1 SNHLY, CDR2 FYNNEI. After removal of 7 bases from V and 3 bases from J, the junction contained 3 bases not matched to a gene. The CDR3 coding sequence is TGTGCCAGCACTGGACAGGGGGGCTACGAGCAGTACTTC. This codes for CASTGQGGYEQYF.

The V and J genes are TRBV2 and TRBJ1-1, with a weak D call TRBD1 (6 bases). The CDR3 length is 15 residues. V gave up 4 bases and J gave up 5 bases, with 17 bases separating them. The germline gives CDR1 SNHLY, CDR2 FYNNEI. CDR3 region: CASSVGGLVWTEAFF. The DNA for the CDR3 is TGTGCCAGCAGTGTCGGGGGGCTGGTGTGGACTGAAGCTTTCTTT.

Notes on this clone: Other DNA sequences in this sample translate to the same CDR3. The chain joins TRBV3-1 (or the pseudogene TRBV3-2) to TRBJ1-3, with D hard to call. This CDR3 spans 14 amino acids. From germline, CDR1 is LGHDT and CDR2 YNNKEL (reference sequence). Trimming shortened V by 4 bases and J by 0 bases, and 7 bases separated the two germline ends. The CDR3 is CASSPRSSGNTIYF. CDR3 sequence (DNA): TGTGCCAGCAGCCCACGGAGCTCTGGAAACACCATATATTTT.

This clone was seen only a few times. The chain employs TRBV5-1 and TRBJ2-2; a weak D match, TRBD2 (6 bases). V was shortened by 4 bases and J by 2 bases, with 15 bases between the two germline ends. CDR3 size: 16 residues. Germline CDR1 and CDR2: SGHRS and YFSETQ. CDR3: CASSLYREINTGELFF. In DNA form, the CDR3 reads TGCGCCAGCAGCCTCTACCGGGAGATCAACACCGGGGAGCTGTTTTTT.

The chain has TRBV2 and TRBJ2-7; weak D call: TRBD2 (7 bases). This CDR3 is 13 amino acids long. V lost 5 bases, J lost 7 bases, and 15 bases lay in between. Germline V lookup: CDR1 SNHLY, CDR2 FYNNEI. The CDR3 reads CASSPQGRGEQYF. The CDR3 nucleotides read TGTGCCAGCAGTCCTCAGGGGAGGGGGGAGCAGTACTTC.

This chain links TRBV24-1 with TRBJ2-5; 15 nucleotides align to TRBD2. Germline V CDR1 and CDR2: KGHDR, SFDVKD. After removal of 2 bases from V and 2 bases from J, the junction contained 5 bases not matched to a gene. The CDR3 is 18 residues long. The CDR3 DNA follows: TGTGCCACCAGTGATTCGCCTGGGACTAGCGGGGGGCAAGAGACCCAGTACTTC. Amino acids: CATSDSPGTSGGQETQYF.

The gene calls are TRBV27 and TRBJ2-2; D possibly corresponds to TRBD2 (5 bases). V shed 2 bases and J shed 0 bases, with 10 bases lying between them. This CDR3 has 16 residues. Germline V gene sequence: CDR1 MNHEY, CDR2 SMNVEV (reference sequence). The CDR3 region has the DNA TGTGCCAGCAGTTTAGCCGGGAACGCGAACACCGGGGAGCTGTTTTTT. Residues: CASSLAGNANTGELFF.

The chain combines TRBV6-5 with TRBJ1-2; 9 bases are a match to TRBD1. Trimming took 7 bases from V and 4 from J; bases not matched to a gene: 7. The CDR3 covers 14 residues. Germline CDR1 is MNHEY and CDR2 is SVGAGI. CDR3 region: CASKGTGFFYGYTF. The CDR3 DNA follows: TGTGCCAGCAAGGGGACAGGGTTCTTCTATGGCTACACCTTC.

The chain combines TRBV11-2 with TRBJ1-1, with 8 bases matching TRBD1. This CDR3 comprises 15 residues. CDR1 SGHAT and CDR2 FQNNGV come from the germline V gene. Unmatched junction bases numbered 3, after V lost 1 base and J lost 2 bases. The CDR3, as DNA: TGTGCCAGCAGCTTAGGACAGGGGCGAAACACTGAAGCTTTCTTT. As protein: CASSLGQGRNTEAFF.

J is TRBJ2-1 and V is TRBV5-1; 11 nucleotides align to TRBD2. Germline V gene data show CDR1 as SGHRS and CDR2 as YFSETQ. V shed 4 bases and J 3 bases; nucleotides not matched to a gene: 12. CDR3 size: 18 residues. CDR3: CASSPLPEGLAVYNEQFF. The CDR3 DNA sequence: TGCGCCAGCAGCCCCCTCCCCGAGGGACTAGCGGTCTACAATGAGCAGTTCTTC.